The 29 T cell receptor beta chains listed next were all sequenced from one sample in a study of blood T cell repertoires in COVID-19. Sequencing was performed with immunoSEQ multiplex PCR; in TCRdb, only in-frame clones are kept and a portion is missing. The sample lists 150,000 to 200,000 clones, under 85% occurring once. The sample taken for sequencing was peripheral blood. These receptors originate from a man aged 60-69 years with active or convalescent COVID-19.

This clone was detected ten times or more. V is TRBV11-2 and J is TRBJ1-2, with 8 positions matching TRBD1. V lost 1 base, J lost 2 bases, and 6 bases stayed unmatched. The germline gives CDR1 SGHAT, CDR2 FQNNGV. This CDR3 has 16 amino acids. The chain's CDR3 is CASSLGTGPVNYGYTF. CDR3 bases: TGTGCCAGCAGCTTAGGGACAGGGCCGGTCAACTATGGCTACACCTTC.

The rearrangement links TRBV19 to TRBJ1-3; 10 bases fit TRBD1. The CDR3 contains 21 residues. V shed 10 bases and J 0 bases; nucleotides not matched to a gene: 24. Germline V lookup: CDR1 LNHDA, CDR2 SQIVND (reference sequence). CDR3 region: CATYPPRDRGIYSSSGNTIYF. In DNA, the CDR3 is TGTGCCACCTATCCACCCCGGGACAGGGGCATATACTCTAGCTCTGGAAACACCATATATTTT.

This clone showed up just once. V gene TRBV11-3 combines with J gene TRBJ2-7; TRBD1 matches at 8 bases. This CDR3 is 16 amino acids long. V lost 1 base, J lost 1 base, and 6 bases stayed unmatched. Germline loops: CDR1 SGHNT, CDR2 YENEEA. This chain's CDR3 is CASSLGDRPPSYEQYF. The CDR3 nucleotides are TGTGCCAGCAGCTTAGGGGACAGGCCCCCTTCCTACGAGCAGTACTTC.

The chain uses TRBV4-1 and TRBJ2-5; 7 nucleotides align to TRBD2. The CDR3 length is 16 residues. CDR1 and CDR2 (germline): MGHRA, YSYEKL. Trimming removed 4 bases from V and 2 bases from J; junction bases left unmatched: 10. The CDR3 is CASSPPGLVTQETQYF. CDR3 nucleotides: TGCGCCAGCAGCCCCCCTGGACTAGTTACTCAAGAGACCCAGTACTTC.

This chain connects TRBV19 to TRBJ2-6; D is unclear. CDR1 is LNHDA and CDR2 is SQIVND in the germline V gene (reference sequence). The V gene lost 5 bases and the J gene lost 5 bases, with 7 bases spanning the gap. CDR3 length: 13 residues. The CDR3 spells CASSLNRANVLTF. CDR3 DNA sequence: TGTGCCAGTAGTTTGAACAGGGCCAACGTCCTGACTTTC.

The V call is TRBV18, the J call TRBJ2-7, with 9 bases fitting TRBD2. The CDR3 length is 13 residues. The V gene's germline CDR1 is KGHSH and CDR2 LQKENI. Trimming cost V 6 bases and J 6 bases; bases outside gene matches: 6. The CDR3 is CASSLGTSSEQYF. CDR3 DNA: TGTGCCAGCTCCCTGGGGACTAGCTCCGAGCAGTACTTC.

This chain connects TRBV10-3 to TRBJ1-5; 8 bases fit TRBD1. The V segment lost 3 bases and the J segment 6 bases; nucleotides outside the gene matches: 7. Germline V gene data show CDR1 as ENHRY and CDR2 as SYGVKD. The CDR3 is 15 residues long. The CDR3 spells CAISEGTGTAQPQHF. CDR3 coding DNA: TGTGCCATCAGTGAAGGGACAGGCACCGCTCAGCCCCAGCATTTT.

The chain employs TRBV28 and TRBJ2-3; 10 bases map to TRBD2. Germline V gene sequence: CDR1 MDHEN, CDR2 SYDVKM. With V trimmed by 5 bases and J by 1 base, 3 bases remained unmatched. This CDR3 contains 15 residues. The CDR3 nucleotides read TGTGCCAGCAGTCTAGCGGGAGCGGGCACAGATACGCAGTATTTT. As protein: CASSLAGAGTDTQYF. Variable domain in full (rest from reference TRBV28 and TRBJ2-3): DVKVTQSSRYLVKRTGEKVFLECVQDMDHENMFWYRQDPGLGLRLIYFSYDVKMKEKGDIPEGYSVSREKKERFSLILESASTNQTSMYLCASSLAGAGTDTQYFGPGTRLTVL.

The rearrangement uses TRBV6-2 or TRBV6-3 and TRBJ2-7; 9 bases match TRBD2. The germline V gene has CDR1 MNHEY and CDR2 SVGEGT. The J segment lost 4 bases and the V segment lost 0 bases, leaving 4 bases of the junction unmatched. There are 15 residues in the CDR3. In nucleotides, the CDR3 is TGTGCCAGCAGTTACTCGAATAGCGGGGGTTACGAGCAGTACTTC. Protein product: CASSYSNSGGYEQYF.

This clone was seen a handful of times. This chain connects TRBV7-2 to TRBJ2-3; perhaps TRBD2 as D (6 bases). The CDR3 has 15 amino acids. V was clipped by 8 bases and J by 1 base, with 16 bases between them. In germline, CDR1 is SGHTA, CDR2 FQGNSA. CDR3 nucleotides: TGTGCCAGCTTACCGTCGGCGGGACGCACAGATACGCAGTATTTT. Translating it yields CASLPSAGRTDTQYF.

The J gene is TRBJ2-3, the V gene TRBV27; tentatively, D is TRBD1 (6 bases). V gave up 2 bases and J gave up 5 bases, with 8 bases separating them. Germline CDR1 reads MNHEY; CDR2 reads SMNVEV (reference sequence). The CDR3 consists of 13 residues. The CDR3 loop reads CASSLTGKDTQYF. For the CDR3, the DNA is TGTGCCAGCAGTTTAACAGGGAAAGATACGCAGTATTTT.

This clone has only one observation. DNA for the CDR3: TGTGCCAGCAGCAAAGTAAGCGGGAGGGCTGAAAACATTCAGTACTTC. This codes for CASSKVSGRAENIQYF. The rearrangement uses TRBV21-1 and TRBJ2-4; TRBD2, the table's D call, was not compared with the DNA. TRBV21-1 is listed as a pseudogene. The CDR3 consists of 16 residues.

The chain uses TRBV19 and TRBJ1-5; TRBD1 might be the D (6 bases). The ends were cut back, 5 bases at V and 4 bases at J, with 12 bases in the middle. The V gene's germline CDR1 is LNHDA and CDR2 SQIVND (reference sequence). The CDR3 has 14 amino acids. The CDR3 DNA reads TGTGCCAGTAGTTCAGCCAGGGGAAATCAGCCCCAGCATTTT. Protein: CASSSARGNQPQHF.

CDR3 residues: CASSSQGPYSNQPQHF. The DNA of the CDR3 is TGTGCCAGCAGCTCACAGGGGCCTTATAGCAATCAGCCCCAGCATTTT. The rearrangement links TRBV7-8 to TRBJ1-5; 7 bases agree with TRBD1. V dropped 4 bases and J dropped 0; count of bases not matched to a gene: 6. Looked up from germline, CDR1 is SGHVS and CDR2 is FQNEAQ. This CDR3 contains 16 residues. Combining the CDR3 with reference TRBV7-8 and TRBJ1-5 gives the whole variable domain GAGVSQSPRYKVAKRGQDVALRCDPISGHVSLFWYQQALGQGPEFLTYFQNEAQLDKSGLPSDRFFAERPEGSVSTLKIQRTQQEDSAVYLCASSSQGPYSNQPQHFGDGTRLSIL.

The gene calls are TRBV15 and TRBJ2-1, with 7 bases matching TRBD1. V trimming: 5 bases; J trimming: 9 bases; junction bases outside the gene matches: 16. Germline CDR1 and CDR2: LNHNV and YYDKDF (reference sequence). The CDR3 is made up of 16 amino acids. CDR3 in amino acids: CATSGHLTTGLGEQFF. The CDR3 DNA follows: TGTGCCACCAGCGGACACCTAACGACAGGGCTAGGTGAGCAGTTCTTC. The full variable domain, its missing parts supplied by reference TRBV15 and TRBJ2-1, is DAMVIQNPRYQVTQFGKPVTLSCSQTLNHNVMYWYQQKSSQAPKLLFHYYDKDFNNEADTPDNFQSRRPNTSFCFLDIRSPGLGDTAMYLCATSGHLTTGLGEQFFGPGTRLTVL.

J is TRBJ2-3 and V is TRBV9; 14 nucleotides align to TRBD2. The CDR3 sequence is 18 residues long. Trimming took 4 bases from V and 1 from J; bases not matched to a gene: 8. The germline gives CDR1 SGDLS, CDR2 YYNGEE. The CDR3 DNA is TGTGCCAGCAGCCAGGGGACTAGCGGGAGTTTAGGCACAGATACGCAGTATTTT. Its translation is CASSQGTSGSLGTDTQYF. The entire variable domain, with the rest obtained from reference TRBV9 and TRBJ2-3, is as follows: DSGVTQTPKHLITATGQRVTLRCSPRSGDLSVYWYQQSLDQGLQFLIQYYNGEERAKGNILERFSAQQFPDLHSELNLSSLELGDSALYFCASSQGTSGSLGTDTQYFGPGTRLTVL.

This chain joins TRBV5-1 and TRBJ2-7; 7 nucleotides agree with TRBD2. The germline V gene encodes CDR1 SGHRS and CDR2 YFSETQ. V shed 2 bases, J shed 4 bases, and the junction held 6 bases outside the gene matches. This CDR3 is built from 14 residues. CDR3 DNA: TGCGCCAGCAGCTTAACGGGACTACCTTACGAGCAGTACTTC. Its protein product is CASSLTGLPYEQYF.

This chain uses TRBV10-1 with TRBJ2-1; D is unresolved. CDR3 size: 12 residues. Trimming removed 7 bases at V and 2 bases at J, with 6 bases between. Germline V CDR1 and CDR2: WNHNN, SYGVQD (reference sequence). The CDR3 reads CASTTAYNEQFF. In nucleotides, the CDR3 is TGCGCCAGCACTACAGCCTACAATGAGCAGTTCTTC.

The chain is built from TRBV12-3 or TRBV12-4 and TRBJ1-5; 8 bases match TRBD1. This CDR3 comprises 13 residues. The V and J ends lost 8 bases and 2 bases, in that order; junction bases with no gene match: 2. The chain's CDR3 is CASSGQGNQPQHF. In DNA, the CDR3 is TGTGCCAGCTCGGGACAGGGCAATCAGCCCCAGCATTTT.

The gene calls are TRBV28 and TRBJ2-5; 7 bases are a match to TRBD2. V lost 7 bases, J lost 1 base, and 6 bases stayed unmatched. Germline V gene lookup returns CDR1 MDHEN and CDR2 SYDVKM. The CDR3 runs 14 residues. CDR3 loop: CASTLGGGQETQYF. CDR3 nucleotide sequence: TGTGCCAGCACCTTGGGGGGGGGCCAAGAGACCCAGTACTTC.

The CDR3: CASSSDRIGNTIYF. CDR3 bases: TGCGCCAGCAGCTCCGACAGGATTGGAAACACCATATATTTT. J is TRBJ1-3 and V is TRBV5-1, with D possibly matching TRBD1 (6 bases). The germline V gene has CDR1 SGHRS and CDR2 YFSETQ. This CDR3 is 14 amino acids long. Trimming shortened V by 3 bases and J by 3 bases, and 10 bases separated the two germline ends.

The rearrangement uses TRBV7-9 and TRBJ2-7, with a weak D call TRBD2 (5 bases). The CDR3 contains 14 residues. The germline gives CDR1 SEHNR, CDR2 FQNEAQ (reference sequence). V shed 3 bases and J shed 5 bases, with 14 bases lying between them. CDR3 nucleotides: TGTGCCAGCAGCTTCACCCCCGCGCGGGACGAGCAGTACTTC. It encodes CASSFTPARDEQYF.

As regards this clone: The junction departs from the called germline gene at one end, perhaps through a read error. This chain links TRBV3-1 (or the pseudogene TRBV3-2) with TRBJ1-6, with D possibly TRBD1 on 6 matching bases. The CDR3 is 15 amino acids. In germline, CDR1 is LGHDT, CDR2 YNNKEL (reference sequence). Written as DNA, the CDR3 is TGTGCCGGCAGCCTGGCGGACAGCCTTCTTTCACCCCTCCACTTT. Translated, it gives CAGSLADSLLSPLHF.

This chain connects TRBV11-3 to TRBJ2-1, with 12 bases lining up with TRBD2. The CDR3 runs to 17 residues. V lost 4 bases, J lost 2 bases, and 6 bases stayed unmatched. Germline V gene sequence: CDR1 SGHNT, CDR2 YENEEA. The CDR3 DNA sequence: TGTGCCAGCAGCTCGGGAACTAGCGGGAGGCCCTACAATGAGCAGTTCTTC. As protein: CASSSGTSGRPYNEQFF.

This chain's CDR3 is CASSPPGQYLDNEQFF. As DNA, the CDR3 is TGTGCCAGCTCACCACCGGGGCAGTACCTCGACAATGAGCAGTTCTTC. The chain couples TRBV18 to TRBJ2-1; tentatively, D is TRBD1 (5 bases). CDR1 and CDR2 from the germline V gene are KGHSH and LQKENI. The CDR3 sequence is 16 residues long. The V end was cut by 0 bases, the J end by 5 bases, with 14 bases between.

This clone was counted once. This chain connects TRBV7-2 to TRBJ2-1; TRBD2 might be the D (6 bases). Germline V gene lookup returns CDR1 SGHTA and CDR2 FQGNSA. V was cut by 0 bases and J by 3 bases, with 9 bases left in between. This CDR3 has 15 residues. In DNA, the CDR3 is TGTGCCAGCAGCTTAGCGCACGGGAGCTACAATGAGCAGTTCTTC. It yields the protein CASSLAHGSYNEQFF.

The chain joins TRBV6-1 to TRBJ2-7; 9 bases map to TRBD2. The CDR3 has 18 amino acids. Germline V gives CDR1 MNHNS, CDR2 SASEGT. J lost 3 bases, V lost 0 bases, and 12 bases had no gene match. The CDR3 DNA sequence: TGTGCCAGCAGTGAAGCTGGCGGGAGGGCCTTTAAAGTCTACGAGCAGTACTTC. It encodes CASSEAGGRAFKVYEQYF.

The table lists this clone with a few counts. The V and J genes are TRBV27 and TRBJ2-5, with 9 bases matching TRBD1. Germline V gene lookup returns CDR1 MNHEY and CDR2 SMNVEV (reference sequence). V dropped 6 bases and J dropped 5; count of bases not matched to a gene: 10. The CDR3 is 15 residues long. Here the CDR3 reads CASRAGQGLSETQYF. CDR3 coding DNA: TGTGCCAGCAGGGCGGGACAGGGCCTATCGGAGACCCAGTACTTC.

The V call is TRBV28, the J call TRBJ2-3, with a tentative D call TRBD2 (6 bases). Looked up from germline, CDR1 is MDHEN and CDR2 is SYDVKM. The germline V and J ends were trimmed by 7 bases and 4 bases, with 12 bases remaining between them. This CDR3 region has 13 residues. The CDR3 region has the DNA TGTGCCAGCACCAGACCGGGGGCAGATACGCAGTATTTT. As protein: CASTRPGADTQYF.